Included here is one TCR beta chain sequence, with context. Its antigen is not identified. The data stem from a study of cytomegalovirus exposure and HLA in healthy donors. Trimming cost V 2 bases and J 2 bases; bases outside gene matches: 11. The CDR3 covers 17 residues. Germline assignment: CDR1 SGHDN and CDR2 FVKESK. Whole-study results and caveats: According to the study, 160 or so TCR beta chains were cytomegalovirus-associated. According to a subsequent analysis, TCR clusters from the first cohort were inclined to appear together in the 120 validation repertoires.

Measured with immunoSEQ multiplex PCR; TCRdb has only the in-frame clones, and not every one. The table has 56,000 or so clones, approximately 93% seen once. The receptor's source is a woman aged 18-29 years in good health and CMV-seropositive. The material sequenced was PBMCs. The V and J genes are TRBV14 and TRBJ2-5, with 7 bases that match TRBD1. The CDR3: CASSQNPGQNPQETQYF. Written as DNA, the CDR3 is TGTGCCAGCAGCCAAAATCCGGGACAGAACCCTCAAGAGACCCAGTACTTC. Drawing the rest from reference TRBV14 and TRBJ2-5, the complete variable domain is EAGVTQFPSHSVIEKGQTVTLRCDPISGHDNLYWYRRVMGKEIKFLLHFVKESKQDESGMPNNRFLAERTGGTYSTLKVQPAELEDSGVYFCASSQNPGQNPQETQYFGPGTRLLVL.